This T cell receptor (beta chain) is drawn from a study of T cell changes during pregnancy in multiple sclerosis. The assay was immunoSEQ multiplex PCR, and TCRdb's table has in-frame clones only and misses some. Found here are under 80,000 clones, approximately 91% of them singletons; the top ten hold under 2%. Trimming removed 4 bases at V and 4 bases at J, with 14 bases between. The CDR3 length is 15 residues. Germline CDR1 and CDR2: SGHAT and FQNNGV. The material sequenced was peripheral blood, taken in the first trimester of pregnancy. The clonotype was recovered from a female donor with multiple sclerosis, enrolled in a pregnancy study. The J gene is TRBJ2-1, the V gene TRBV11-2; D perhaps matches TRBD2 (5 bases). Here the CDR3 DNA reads TGTGCCAGCAGCTCCCAAGGGTGGACTTACAATGAGCAGTTCTTC. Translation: CASSSQGWTYNEQFF. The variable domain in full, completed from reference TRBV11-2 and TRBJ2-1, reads EAGVAQSPRYKIIEKRQSVAFWCNPISGHATLYWYQQILGQGPKLLIQFQNNGVVDDSQLPKDRFSAERLKGVDSTLKIQPAKLEDSAVYLCASSSQGWTYNEQFFGPGTRLTVL.